This is a list of T cell receptor beta chains from one sample in a study of metastatic and nonmetastatic thyroid tumors. TCRdb recomputed clones from the PCR reads via MiXCR. The table shows about 27,000 clones, with 20% to 30% occurring only once. The sample consisted of blood. The receptor set was obtained from a female donor with papillary thyroid cancer or a benign thyroid nodule (not recorded which). Some clones in this sample may be carry-over from other donors' samples. CDR3s include the opening cysteine and the closing phenylalanine or tryptophan. A D gene is named only where the DNA matches it firmly. Clone size is stated in some rows and not others, as once, few, many or a class when expanded.

D gene: TRBD1
J gene: TRBJ2-7
V gene: TRBV6-5
clone size: few
CDR3 protein: CASSYDRVPYEQYF
CDR3 DNA: TGTGCCAGCAGTTACGACAGGGTGCCCTACGAGCAGTACTTC

D gene: -
J gene: TRBJ2-7
V gene: TRBV19
clone size: few
CDR3 protein: CASVDSEAPYEQYF
CDR3 DNA: TGTGCCAGTGTTGACAGCGAAGCCCCTTACGAGCAGTACTTC

D gene: -
J gene: TRBJ2-2
V gene: TRBV18
clone size: -
CDR3 protein: CASLEGLVNTGELFF
CDR3 DNA: TGTGCCAGCTTGGAGGGCCTGGTTAACACCGGGGAGCTGTTTTTT

D gene: -
J gene: TRBJ1-3
V gene: TRBV5-1
clone size: many
CDR3 protein: CASSPGGGSGNTMYF
CDR3 DNA: TGCGCCAGCAGTCCTGGGGGGGGCTCTGGAAACACCATGTATTTT

D gene: -
J gene: TRBJ1-5
V gene: TRBV6-1
clone size: -
CDR3 protein: CATSESQTQHF
CDR3 DNA: TGTGCCACCAGTGAAAGTCAGACCCAGCATTTT

D gene: TRBD1
J gene: TRBJ1-1
V gene: TRBV18
clone size: medium-sized
CDR3 protein: CASSLGQGETEAFF
CDR3 DNA: TGTGCCAGCTCCCTGGGACAGGGGGAGACTGAAGCTTTCTTT

D gene: -
J gene: TRBJ2-2
V gene: TRBV2
clone size: -
CDR3 protein: CASSYEGWELFF
CDR3 DNA: TGTGCCAGCAGTTACGAGGGATGGGAGCTGTTTTTT

D gene: -
J gene: TRBJ2-7
V gene: TRBV11-2
clone size: -
CDR3 protein: CASSPMGYEQYF
CDR3 DNA: TGTGCCAGCAGCCCCATGGGCTACGAGCAGTACTTC

D gene: -
J gene: TRBJ1-2
V gene: TRBV28
clone size: few
CDR3 protein: CASSVTAFYGYTF
CDR3 DNA: TGTGCCAGCAGTGTCACAGCTTTCTATGGCTACACCTTC

D gene: TRBD2
J gene: TRBJ2-3
V gene: TRBV20-1
clone size: -
CDR3 protein: CSARALLAGGLPSTDTQYF
CDR3 DNA: TGCAGTGCTAGAGCTCTGCTAGCGGGAGGCCTACCCTCCACAGATACGCAGTATTTT

D gene: -
J gene: TRBJ1-1
V gene: TRBV6-1
clone size: -
CDR3 protein: CAARQGNEAFF
CDR3 DNA: TGTGCCGCACGGCAGGGCAACGAAGCTTTCTTT

D gene: -
J gene: TRBJ2-7
V gene: TRBV27
clone size: medium-sized
CDR3 protein: CAAGAGVYEQYF
CDR3 DNA: TGTGCCGCGGGCGCCGGGGTCTACGAGCAGTACTTC

D gene: -
J gene: TRBJ1-5
V gene: TRBV18
clone size: many
CDR3 protein: CASSTWDGNPNQPQHF
CDR3 DNA: TGTGCCAGCTCGACATGGGACGGTAACCCCAATCAGCCCCAGCATTTT

D gene: TRBD1
J gene: TRBJ1-2
V gene: TRBV19
clone size: few
CDR3 protein: CASITGGQSGGYTF
CDR3 DNA: TGTGCCAGTATCACAGGGGGCCAGTCAGGAGGCTACACCTTC

D gene: -
J gene: TRBJ2-1
V gene: TRBV4-2
clone size: many
CDR3 protein: CASSQDEGGGAYNEQFF
CDR3 DNA: TGTGCCAGCAGCCAAGACGAGGGAGGGGGGGCCTACAATGAGCAGTTCTTC

D gene: TRBD1
J gene: TRBJ1-5
V gene: TRBV30
clone size: many
CDR3 protein: CAWISGTARNQPQHF
CDR3 DNA: TGTGCCTGGATATCCGGGACAGCTCGCAATCAGCCCCAGCATTTT

D gene: -
J gene: TRBJ1-2
V gene: TRBV6-1
clone size: medium-sized
CDR3 protein: CASSEGGQGGYTF
CDR3 DNA: TGTGCCAGCAGTGAAGGGGGGCAGGGTGGCTACACCTTC

D gene: TRBD2
J gene: TRBJ2-1
V gene: TRBV20-1
clone size: many
CDR3 protein: CSASPGTSGRTRGNEQFF
CDR3 DNA: TGCAGTGCTAGCCCCGGGACTAGCGGGAGAACCAGAGGCAATGAGCAGTTCTTC

D gene: -
J gene: TRBJ2-3
V gene: TRBV27
clone size: few
CDR3 protein: CAISPWFGVLDTQYF
CDR3 DNA: TGTGCCATCAGCCCATGGTTCGGAGTTTTAGATACTCAGTATTTT

D gene: -
J gene: TRBJ1-3
V gene: TRBV30
clone size: -
CDR3 protein: CASTIGGNTIYF
CDR3 DNA: TGTGCCTCGACAATCGGGGGAAACACCATATATTTT

D gene: TRBD2
J gene: TRBJ2-1
V gene: TRBV11-1
clone size: many
CDR3 protein: CASSFLAGGVRNEQFF
CDR3 DNA: TGTGCCAGCAGCTTCTTAGCGGGAGGAGTTCGAAATGAGCAGTTCTTC

D gene: TRBD2
J gene: TRBJ2-3
V gene: TRBV5-1
clone size: -
CDR3 protein: CASTAGEVDTQYF
CDR3 DNA: TGCGCCAGCACAGCGGGAGAGGTAGATACGCAGTATTTT

D gene: -
J gene: TRBJ1-2
V gene: TRBV5-1
clone size: few
CDR3 protein: CASSLGTLGGYTF
CDR3 DNA: TGCGCCAGCAGCTTGGGCACCCTGGGAGGCTACACCTTC

D gene: TRBD1
J gene: TRBJ1-2
V gene: TRBV7-9
clone size: many
CDR3 protein: CASTGTGEYGYTF
CDR3 DNA: TGTGCCAGCACTGGGACAGGAGAATATGGCTACACCTTC

D gene: -
J gene: TRBJ2-1
V gene: TRBV19
clone size: few
CDR3 protein: CASSMTSSSYNEQFF
CDR3 DNA: TGTGCCAGTAGTATGACCTCAAGCTCCTACAATGAGCAGTTCTTC

D gene: TRBD2
J gene: TRBJ2-2
V gene: TRBV5-1
clone size: medium-sized
CDR3 protein: CASSLRSSGNSGELFF
CDR3 DNA: TGCGCCAGCAGCTTGCGGTCTAGCGGGAACTCCGGGGAGCTGTTTTTT

D gene: TRBD1
J gene: TRBJ2-2
V gene: TRBV9
clone size: few
CDR3 protein: CASSNPRTGGLKTGELFF
CDR3 DNA: TGTGCCAGCAGCAATCCAAGGACAGGGGGATTGAAGACCGGGGAGCTGTTTTTT

D gene: -
J gene: TRBJ2-3
V gene: TRBV11-2
clone size: many
CDR3 protein: CASSPNSRKDTQYF
CDR3 DNA: TGTGCCAGCAGCCCAAATTCTAGAAAGGATACGCAGTATTTT

D gene: TRBD1
J gene: TRBJ1-1
V gene: TRBV19
clone size: medium-sized
CDR3 protein: CASSIWTGSDTEAFF
CDR3 DNA: TGTGCCAGTAGTATCTGGACAGGGTCGGACACTGAAGCTTTCTTT

D gene: -
J gene: TRBJ1-1
V gene: TRBV6-5
clone size: medium-sized
CDR3 protein: CASSYGMNTEAFF
CDR3 DNA: TGTGCCAGCAGTTACGGGATGAACACTGAAGCTTTCTTT

D gene: -
J gene: TRBJ1-3
V gene: TRBV4-2
clone size: many
CDR3 protein: CASSQVETSGNTIYF
CDR3 DNA: TGTGCCAGCAGCCAAGTGGAGACCTCTGGAAACACCATATATTTT

D gene: TRBD1
J gene: TRBJ2-1
V gene: TRBV2
clone size: many
CDR3 protein: CASSAGGALYNEQFF
CDR3 DNA: TGTGCCAGCAGTGCAGGGGGCGCCCTCTACAATGAGCAGTTCTTC

D gene: -
J gene: TRBJ1-1
V gene: TRBV6-2/TRBV6-3
clone size: -
CDR3 protein: CASSQGHTEAFF
CDR3 DNA: TGTGCCAGCAGTCAGGGGCACACTGAAGCTTTCTTT

D gene: -
J gene: TRBJ2-7
V gene: TRBV18
clone size: many
CDR3 protein: CASSLMRGSGIGDEQYF
CDR3 DNA: TGTGCCAGCTCCCTAATGCGAGGGAGCGGCATTGGGGACGAGCAGTACTTC

D gene: -
J gene: TRBJ2-2
V gene: TRBV2
clone size: few
CDR3 protein: CAITKTDTGDLFF
CDR3 DNA: TGTGCCATCACTAAGACAGACACCGGGGATCTGTTTTTT

D gene: -
J gene: TRBJ2-7
V gene: TRBV6-1
clone size: -
CDR3 protein: CASSPPFYEQYF
CDR3 DNA: TGTGCCAGCAGCCCACCTTTCTACGAGCAGTACTTC

D gene: -
J gene: TRBJ1-1
V gene: TRBV10-3
clone size: many
CDR3 protein: CAITPDRMNTEAFF
CDR3 DNA: TGTGCCATCACCCCAGACAGGATGAACACTGAAGCTTTCTTT